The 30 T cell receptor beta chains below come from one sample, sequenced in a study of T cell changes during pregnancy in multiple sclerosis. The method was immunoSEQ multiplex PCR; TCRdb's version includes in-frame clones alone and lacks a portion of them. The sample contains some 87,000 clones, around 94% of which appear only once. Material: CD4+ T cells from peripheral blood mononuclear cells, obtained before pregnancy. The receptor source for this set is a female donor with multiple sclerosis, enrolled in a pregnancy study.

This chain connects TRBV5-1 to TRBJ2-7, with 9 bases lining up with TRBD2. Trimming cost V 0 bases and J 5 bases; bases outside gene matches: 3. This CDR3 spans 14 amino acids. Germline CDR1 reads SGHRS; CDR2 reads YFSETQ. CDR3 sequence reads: CASSLAGLANEQYF. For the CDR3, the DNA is TGCGCCAGCAGCTTGGCGGGACTAGCAAACGAGCAGTACTTC.

Here the CDR3 reads CASSLNGVQETQYF. As DNA, the CDR3 is TGTGCCAGCAGCTTAAACGGGGTACAAGAGACCCAGTACTTC. The rearrangement joins TRBV7-3 to TRBJ2-5, with a tentative D call TRBD2 (5 bases). Germline V gene sequence: CDR1 SGHTA, CDR2 FQGTGA. The CDR3 totals 14 residues. Trimming cost V 1 base and J 2 bases, with 8 bases left between them.

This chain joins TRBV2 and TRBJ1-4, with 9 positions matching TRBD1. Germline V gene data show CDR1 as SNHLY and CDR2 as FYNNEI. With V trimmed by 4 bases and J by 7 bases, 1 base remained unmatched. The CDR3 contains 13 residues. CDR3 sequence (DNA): TGTGCCAGCAGTGGACAGGGGGGTGAAAAACTGTTTTTT. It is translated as CASSGQGGEKLFF.

In nucleotides, the CDR3 is TGTGCCAGCAGCTCTCAGGGGGGTCAGCCCCAGCATTTT. This sequence encodes CASSSQGGQPQHF. The V gene is TRBV27, the J gene TRBJ1-5; 7 nucleotides agree with TRBD1. The CDR3 contains 13 residues. Germline V CDR1 and CDR2: MNHEY, SMNVEV (reference sequence). The ends lost 6 bases at V and 6 bases at J; junction bases unmatched: 5.

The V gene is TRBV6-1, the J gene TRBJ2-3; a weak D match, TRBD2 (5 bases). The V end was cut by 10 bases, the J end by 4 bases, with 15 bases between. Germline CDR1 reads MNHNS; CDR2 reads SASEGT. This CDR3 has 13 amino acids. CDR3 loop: CAIGLLEADTQYF. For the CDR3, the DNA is TGTGCCATCGGACTCCTCGAGGCAGATACGCAGTATTTT.

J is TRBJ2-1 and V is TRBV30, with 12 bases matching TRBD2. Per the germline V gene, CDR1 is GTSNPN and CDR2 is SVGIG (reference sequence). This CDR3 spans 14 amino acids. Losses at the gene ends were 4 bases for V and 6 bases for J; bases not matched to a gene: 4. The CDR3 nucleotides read TGTGCCTGGAACTCGGGACTAGCGGGCAATGAGCAGTTCTTC. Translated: CAWNSGLAGNEQFF.

CDR3 amino acids: CAWSGSTRTDTQYF. The CDR3 DNA reads as TGTGCCTGGAGTGGATCTACGCGCACAGATACGCAGTATTTT. The rearrangement joins TRBV30 to TRBJ2-3; D is unresolved. This CDR3 comprises 14 residues. Trimming left V 1 base short and J 1 base short, with 9 bases between. Per the germline V gene, CDR1 is GTSNPN and CDR2 is SVGIG (reference sequence).

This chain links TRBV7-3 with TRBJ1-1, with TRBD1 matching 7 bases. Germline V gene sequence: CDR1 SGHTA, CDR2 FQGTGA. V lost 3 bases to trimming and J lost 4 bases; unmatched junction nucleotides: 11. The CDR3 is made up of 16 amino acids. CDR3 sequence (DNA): TGTGCCAGCAGCTTGGAGGGGGCACGCATAGGCACTGAAGCTTTCTTT. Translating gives CASSLEGARIGTEAFF.

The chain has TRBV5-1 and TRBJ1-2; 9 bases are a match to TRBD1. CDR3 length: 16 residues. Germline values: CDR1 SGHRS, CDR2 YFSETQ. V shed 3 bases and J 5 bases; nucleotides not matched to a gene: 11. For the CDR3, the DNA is TGCGCCAGCAGCTGGCGGGACAGGGCATCGGGGTATGGCTACACCTTC. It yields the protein CASSWRDRASGYGYTF. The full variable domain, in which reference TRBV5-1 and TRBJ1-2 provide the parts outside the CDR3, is KAGVTQTPRYLIKTRGQQVTLSCSPISGHRSVSWYQQTPGQGLQFLFEYFSETQRNKGNFPGRFSGRQFSNSRSEMNVSTLELGDSALYLCASSWRDRASGYGYTFGSGTRLTVV.

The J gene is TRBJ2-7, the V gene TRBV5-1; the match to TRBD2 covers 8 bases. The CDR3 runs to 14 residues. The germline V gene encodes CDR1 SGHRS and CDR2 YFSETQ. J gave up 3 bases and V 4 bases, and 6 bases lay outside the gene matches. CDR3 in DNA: TGCGCCAGCAGCCCTACGAGCGGGAGCTACGAGCAGTACTTC. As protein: CASSPTSGSYEQYF.

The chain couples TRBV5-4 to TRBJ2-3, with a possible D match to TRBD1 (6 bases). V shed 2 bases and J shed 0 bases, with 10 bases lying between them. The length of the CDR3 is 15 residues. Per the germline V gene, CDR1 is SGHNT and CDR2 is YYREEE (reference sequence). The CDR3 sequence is CASSFSGASTDTQYF. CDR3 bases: TGTGCCAGCAGCTTTTCAGGGGCCAGCACAGATACGCAGTATTTT.

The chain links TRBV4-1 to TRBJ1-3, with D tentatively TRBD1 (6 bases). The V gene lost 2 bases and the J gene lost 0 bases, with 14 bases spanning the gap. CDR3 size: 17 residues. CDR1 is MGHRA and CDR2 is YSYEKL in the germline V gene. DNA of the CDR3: TGCGCCAGCAGCCAACTAAGGACAGCCGGCTCTGGAAACACCATATATTTT. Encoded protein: CASSQLRTAGSGNTIYF.

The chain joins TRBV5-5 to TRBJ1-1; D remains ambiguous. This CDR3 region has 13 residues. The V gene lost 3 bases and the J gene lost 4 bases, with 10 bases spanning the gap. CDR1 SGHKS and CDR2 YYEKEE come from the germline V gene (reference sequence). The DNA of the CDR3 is TGTGCCAGCAGCTCGACGACGGGCACTGAAGCTTTCTTT. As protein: CASSSTTGTEAFF.

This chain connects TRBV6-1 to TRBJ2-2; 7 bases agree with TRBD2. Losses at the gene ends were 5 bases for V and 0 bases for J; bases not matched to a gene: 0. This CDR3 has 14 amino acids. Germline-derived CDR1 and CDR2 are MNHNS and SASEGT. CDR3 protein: CASSRGANTGELFF. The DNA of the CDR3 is TGTGCCAGCAGTCGGGGGGCGAACACCGGGGAGCTGTTTTTT.

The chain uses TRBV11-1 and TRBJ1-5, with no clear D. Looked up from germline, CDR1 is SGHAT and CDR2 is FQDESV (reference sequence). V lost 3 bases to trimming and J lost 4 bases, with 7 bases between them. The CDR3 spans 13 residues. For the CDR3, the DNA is TGTGCCAGCAGCTTTTCAGATAATCAGCCCCAGCATTTT. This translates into CASSFSDNQPQHF.

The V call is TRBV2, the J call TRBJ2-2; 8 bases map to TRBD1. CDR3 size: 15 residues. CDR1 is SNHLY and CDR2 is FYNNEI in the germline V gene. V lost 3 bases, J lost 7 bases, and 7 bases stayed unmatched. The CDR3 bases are TGTGCCAGCAGTGACCAACAGGGGGGTGACGGGGAGCTGTTTTTT. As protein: CASSDQQGGDGELFF.

CDR3 sequence: CASGEGHGNTIYF. The CDR3 nucleotides are TGTGCCAGCGGGGAGGGCCATGGAAACACCATATATTTT. The chain uses TRBV6-4 and TRBJ1-3; no definite D call. This CDR3 has 13 residues. Trimming took off 8 bases at V and 3 bases at J, with 11 bases between the two ends. Germline CDR1 MRHNA, CDR2 SNTAGT.

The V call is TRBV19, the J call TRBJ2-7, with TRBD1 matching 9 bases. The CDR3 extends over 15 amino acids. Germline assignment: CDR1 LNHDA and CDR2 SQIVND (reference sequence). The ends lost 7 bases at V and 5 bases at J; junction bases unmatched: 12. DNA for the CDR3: TGTGCCAGTAACCCCGGGGGACAGGGTGTCCACGAGCAGTACTTC. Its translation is CASNPGGQGVHEQYF. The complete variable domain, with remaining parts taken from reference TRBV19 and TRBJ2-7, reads DGGITQSPKYLFRKEGQNVTLSCEQNLNHDAMYWYRQDPGQGLRLIYYSQIVNDFQKGDIAEGYSVSREKKESFPLTVTSAQKNPTAFYLCASNPGGQGVHEQYFGPGTRLTVT.

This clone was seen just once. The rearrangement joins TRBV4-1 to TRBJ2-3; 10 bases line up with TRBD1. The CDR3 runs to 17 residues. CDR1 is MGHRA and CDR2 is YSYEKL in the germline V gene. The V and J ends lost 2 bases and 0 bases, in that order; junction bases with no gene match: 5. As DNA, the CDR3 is TGCGCCAGCAGCCAAAAGACAGGGGGCTACAGCACAGATACGCAGTATTTT. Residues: CASSQKTGGYSTDTQYF.

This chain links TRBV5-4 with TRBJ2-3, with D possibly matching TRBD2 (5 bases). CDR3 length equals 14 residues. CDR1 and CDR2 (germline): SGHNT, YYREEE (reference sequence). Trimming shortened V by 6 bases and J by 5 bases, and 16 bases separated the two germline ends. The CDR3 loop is CASNGGGGGDTQYF. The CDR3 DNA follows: TGTGCCAGCAACGGTGGCGGAGGAGGAGATACGCAGTATTTT.

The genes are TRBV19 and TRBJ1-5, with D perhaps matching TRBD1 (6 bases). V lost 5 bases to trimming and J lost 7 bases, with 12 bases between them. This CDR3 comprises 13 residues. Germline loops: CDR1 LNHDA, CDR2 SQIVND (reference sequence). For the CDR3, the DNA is TGTGCCAGTAGTCAGGGGAAAAAACAGCCCCAGCATTTT. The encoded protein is CASSQGKKQPQHF.

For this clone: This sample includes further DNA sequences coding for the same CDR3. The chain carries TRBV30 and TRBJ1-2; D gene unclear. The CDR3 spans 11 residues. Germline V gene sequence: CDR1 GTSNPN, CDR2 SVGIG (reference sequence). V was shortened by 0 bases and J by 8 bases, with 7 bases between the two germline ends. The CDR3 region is CAWSVGGGYTF. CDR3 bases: TGTGCCTGGAGTGTTGGCGGGGGCTACACCTTC. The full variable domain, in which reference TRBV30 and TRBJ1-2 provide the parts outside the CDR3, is SQTIHQWPATLVQPVGSPLSLECTVEGTSNPNLYWYRQAAGRGLQLLFYSVGIGQISSEVPQNLSASRPQDRQFILSSKKLLLSDSGFYLCAWSVGGGYTFGSGTRLTVV.

The CDR3, as DNA: TGTGCCAGCAGTGAATCCCGGGGGGGGGCCCAGGGACGGAAGTACTTC. This encodes CASSESRGGAQGRKYF. This rearrangement joins TRBV6-1 to TRBJ2-7; TRBD2 matches 8 bases. The CDR3 totals 16 residues. The V gene's germline CDR1 is MNHNS and CDR2 SASEGT. The V segment lost 2 bases and the J segment 11 bases; nucleotides outside the gene matches: 17.

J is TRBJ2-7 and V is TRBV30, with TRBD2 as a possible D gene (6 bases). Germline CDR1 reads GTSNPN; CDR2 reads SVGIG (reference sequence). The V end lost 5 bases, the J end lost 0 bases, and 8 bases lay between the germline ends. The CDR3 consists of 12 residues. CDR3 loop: CAWGSGSYEQYF. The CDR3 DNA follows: TGTGCCTGGGGTAGCGGCTCCTACGAGCAGTACTTC.

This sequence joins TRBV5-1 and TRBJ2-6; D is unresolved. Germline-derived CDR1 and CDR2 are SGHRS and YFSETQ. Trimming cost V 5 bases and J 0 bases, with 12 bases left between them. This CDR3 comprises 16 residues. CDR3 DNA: TGCGCCAGCAGTGCGTATGTCGACTCTGGGGCCAACGTCCTGACTTTC. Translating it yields CASSAYVDSGANVLTF.

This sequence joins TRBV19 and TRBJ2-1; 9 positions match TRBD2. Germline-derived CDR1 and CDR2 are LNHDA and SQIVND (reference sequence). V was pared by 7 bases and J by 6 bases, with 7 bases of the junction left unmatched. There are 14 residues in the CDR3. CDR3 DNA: TGTGCCAGTAATGCGGGAGGGCTAGCCAATGAGCAGTTCTTC. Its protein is CASNAGGLANEQFF.

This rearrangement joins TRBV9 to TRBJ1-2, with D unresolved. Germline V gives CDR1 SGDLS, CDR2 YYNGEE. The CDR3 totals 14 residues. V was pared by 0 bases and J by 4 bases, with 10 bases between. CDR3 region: CASSVDPDIYGYTF. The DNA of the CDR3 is TGTGCCAGCAGCGTAGACCCAGACATCTATGGCTACACCTTC.

The CDR3 DNA reads as TGTGCCAGCAGCATAACTGGACAGGGACAAGAGACCCAGTACTTC. Amino acid sequence: CASSITGQGQETQYF. This chain joins TRBV2 and TRBJ2-5; 8 bases align to TRBD1. The CDR3 is 15 amino acids. Unmatched junction bases numbered 8, after V lost 6 bases and J lost 2 bases. CDR1 is SNHLY, CDR2 FYNNEI, per germline.

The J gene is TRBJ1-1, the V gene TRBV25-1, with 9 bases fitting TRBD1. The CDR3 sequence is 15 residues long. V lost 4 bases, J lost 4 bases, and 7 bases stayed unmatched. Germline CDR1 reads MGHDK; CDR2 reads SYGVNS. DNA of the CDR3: TGTGCCAGCAGTGTAGGACAGGGGTTGAGCACTGAAGCTTTCTTT. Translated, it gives CASSVGQGLSTEAFF.

In DNA, the CDR3 is TGTGCCTGGGGGGGGGCTGGGGCCAACGTCCTGACTTTC. As protein: CAWGGAGANVLTF. The V and J genes are TRBV30 and TRBJ2-6; 7 bases align to TRBD2. In germline, CDR1 is GTSNPN, CDR2 SVGIG (reference sequence). This CDR3 is built from 13 residues. J was trimmed by 2 bases and V by 5 bases; bases with no gene match: 0.